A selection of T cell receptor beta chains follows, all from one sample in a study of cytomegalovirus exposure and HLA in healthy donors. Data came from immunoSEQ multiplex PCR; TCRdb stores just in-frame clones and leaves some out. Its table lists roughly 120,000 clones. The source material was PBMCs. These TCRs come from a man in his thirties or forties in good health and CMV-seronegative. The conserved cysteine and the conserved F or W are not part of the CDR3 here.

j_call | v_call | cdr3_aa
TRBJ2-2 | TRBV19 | ASSTTSGTGELF
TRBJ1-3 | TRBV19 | ASSSAGGPGDTIY
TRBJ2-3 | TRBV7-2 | ASSKGLAGGNTQY
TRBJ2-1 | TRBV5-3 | ARSLRWEGHNEQF
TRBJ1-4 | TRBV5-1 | ASSSTRTGPNEKLF
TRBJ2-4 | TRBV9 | ASSKGGIAKNIQY
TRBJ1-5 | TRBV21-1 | ASSTSTGESNQPQH
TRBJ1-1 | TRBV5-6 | ASSFSPGTLEAF
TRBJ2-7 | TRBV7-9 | ASRGQGGLDEQY
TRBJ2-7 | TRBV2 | ASSEARGRGDEQY
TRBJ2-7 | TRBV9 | ASAPQDISYEQY
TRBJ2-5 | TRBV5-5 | ASSQTSTGTQY
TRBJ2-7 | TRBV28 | ASSSGTGNYEQY
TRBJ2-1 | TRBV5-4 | ASSLNSGGGNEQF
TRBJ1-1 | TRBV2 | ASRAGQYMNTEAF
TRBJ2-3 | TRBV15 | ATSRDYQTSGRLRTDTQY
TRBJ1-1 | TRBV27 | ASSPRTTDTEAF
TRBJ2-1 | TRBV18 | ASSPGLNNEQF
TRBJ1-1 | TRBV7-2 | ASRLIGGGGTEAF
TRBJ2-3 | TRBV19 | AGLTSGRGADTQY
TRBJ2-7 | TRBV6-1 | ASSVEDRPSYEQY
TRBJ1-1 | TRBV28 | ASSLTGFSTEAF